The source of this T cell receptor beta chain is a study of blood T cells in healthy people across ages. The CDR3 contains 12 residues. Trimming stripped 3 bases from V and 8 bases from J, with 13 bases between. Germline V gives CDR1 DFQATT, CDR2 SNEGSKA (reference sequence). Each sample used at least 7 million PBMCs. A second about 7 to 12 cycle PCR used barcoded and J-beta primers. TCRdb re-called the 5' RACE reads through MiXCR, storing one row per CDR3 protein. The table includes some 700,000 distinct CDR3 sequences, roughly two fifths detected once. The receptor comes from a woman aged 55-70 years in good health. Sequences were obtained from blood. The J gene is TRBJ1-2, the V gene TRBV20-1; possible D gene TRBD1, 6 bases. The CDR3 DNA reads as TGCAGTGCTAGCTCGGGGGGCTGGGGCTACACCTTC. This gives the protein CSASSGGWGYTF.